A single sample gave rise to the 3 T cell receptor beta chains below, sequenced in a study of T cell responses to AZD1222 COVID-19 vaccine. Clones were sequenced by immunoSEQ multiplex PCR, and TCRdb holds only the in-frame ones, with some missing. This repertoire shows fewer than 90,000 clones, around 91% found once; its top ten account for around 6%. Sequences were derived from peripheral blood, sampled 28 days after the second AZD1222 dose. These receptors were collected from an adult who received the AZD1222 COVID-19 vaccine.

This chain joins TRBV7-9 and TRBJ2-6, with TRBD1 as a possible D gene (5 bases). V lost 2 bases, J lost 0 bases, and 11 bases lay in between. This CDR3 spans 17 amino acids. Germline-derived CDR1 and CDR2 are SEHNR and FQNEAQ (reference sequence). CDR3 bases: TGTGCCAGCAGCTTACAGGGCTATCGCTCTGGGGCCAACGTCCTGACTTTC. This translates into CASSLQGYRSGANVLTF.

This clone is classed as medium-sized. This rearrangement joins TRBV2 to TRBJ1-5; 12 positions agree with TRBD1. Trimming cost V 5 bases and J 2 bases; bases outside gene matches: 7. The CDR3 runs 17 residues. In germline, CDR1 is SNHLY, CDR2 FYNNEI. The DNA of the CDR3 is TGTGCCAGCAGTCCCGGGACAGGGGGCGCGGGCAATCAGCCCCAGCATTTT. Amino acids: CASSPGTGGAGNQPQHF.

This clone showed up just once. The gene calls are TRBV28 and TRBJ1-2; D unclear. This CDR3 has 12 amino acids. Germline V gene sequence: CDR1 MDHEN, CDR2 SYDVKM. Trimming shortened V by 3 bases and J by 0 bases, and 2 bases separated the two germline ends. CDR3 sequence: CASSLANYGYTF. The DNA for the CDR3 is TGTGCCAGCAGTTTGGCTAACTATGGCTACACCTTC.